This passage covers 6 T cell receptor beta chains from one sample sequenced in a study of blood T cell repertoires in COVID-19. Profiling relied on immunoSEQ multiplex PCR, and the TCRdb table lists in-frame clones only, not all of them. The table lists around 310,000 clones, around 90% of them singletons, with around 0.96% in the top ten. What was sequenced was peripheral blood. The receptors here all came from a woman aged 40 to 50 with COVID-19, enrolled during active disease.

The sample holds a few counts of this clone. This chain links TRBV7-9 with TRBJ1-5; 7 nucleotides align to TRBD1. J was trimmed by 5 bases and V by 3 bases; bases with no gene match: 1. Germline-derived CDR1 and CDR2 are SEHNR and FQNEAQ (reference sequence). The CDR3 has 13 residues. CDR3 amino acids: CASSFDRDQPQHF. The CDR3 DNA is TGTGCCAGCAGCTTTGACAGGGATCAGCCCCAGCATTTT.

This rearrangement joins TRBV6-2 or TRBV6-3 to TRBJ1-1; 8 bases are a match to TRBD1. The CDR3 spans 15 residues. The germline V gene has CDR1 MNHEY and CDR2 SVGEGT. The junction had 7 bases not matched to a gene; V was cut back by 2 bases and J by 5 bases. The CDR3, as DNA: TGTGCCAGCAGTTACCCGGACAGGGTCGCAACTGAAGCTTTCTTT. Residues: CASSYPDRVATEAFF.

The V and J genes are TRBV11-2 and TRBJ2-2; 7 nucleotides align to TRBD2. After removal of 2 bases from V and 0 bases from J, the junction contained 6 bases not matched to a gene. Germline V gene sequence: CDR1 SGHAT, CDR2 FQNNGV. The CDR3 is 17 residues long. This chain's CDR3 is CASSLRSLATNTGELFF. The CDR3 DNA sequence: TGTGCCAGCAGCTTAAGGTCACTAGCGACGAACACCGGGGAGCTGTTTTTT.

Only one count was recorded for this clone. This CDR3 reads CASSQASGKFTGELFF. The CDR3 bases are TGTGCCAGCAGCCAGGCTAGCGGGAAATTCACCGGGGAGCTGTTTTTT. V and J are TRBV3-1 (or the pseudogene TRBV3-2) and TRBJ2-2; TRBD2 agrees at 9 bases. CDR1 and CDR2 (germline): LGHDT, YNNKEL (reference sequence). This CDR3 contains 16 residues. Losses at the gene ends were 3 bases for V and 4 bases for J; bases not matched to a gene: 6.

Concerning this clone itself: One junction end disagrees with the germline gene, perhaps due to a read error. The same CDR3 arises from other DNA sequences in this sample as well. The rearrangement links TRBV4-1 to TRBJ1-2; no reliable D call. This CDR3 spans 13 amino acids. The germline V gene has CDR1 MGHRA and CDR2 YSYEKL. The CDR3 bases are TGCGCCAGCAGCCGAGTCGCTAATTATGGCTACACCTTC. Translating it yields CASSRVANYGYTF.

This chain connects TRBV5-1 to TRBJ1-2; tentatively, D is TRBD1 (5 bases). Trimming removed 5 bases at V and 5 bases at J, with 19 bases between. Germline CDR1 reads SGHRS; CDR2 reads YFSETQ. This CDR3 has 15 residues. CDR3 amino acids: CASRSRVDPSYGYTF. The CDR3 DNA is TGCGCCAGCAGGAGCAGGGTGGATCCTAGTTATGGCTACACCTTC.